This entry is about one T cell receptor beta chain. What it binds is unknown. CDR3 size: 15 residues. Trimming removed 6 bases from V and 7 bases from J; junction bases left unmatched: 9. Looked up from germline, CDR1 is SNHLY and CDR2 is FYNNEI. Assay used: immunoSEQ multiplex PCR; TCRdb lists only in-frame clones, some missing. The sample consists of about 84,000 clones, 90% of them appearing once. The entry originates in a study of PD-L1 blockade in urothelial cancer. About the study: Across blood samples, T cells had a median count of about 150,000.

Study outcomes and limitations: Durable benefit accompanied greater 3-week expansion of tumor-associated blood clones.

Locally advanced or metastatic urothelial carcinoma affected the patients. Every patient provided from 1 to 8 samples, collected pretreatment and on-treatment. The sample in question was PBMCs, obtained around atezolizumab (anti-PD-L1) treatment. The sequence came from a man in his sixties with urothelial cancer. The V call is TRBV2, the J call TRBJ2-2, with TRBD1 identical over 9 bases. The CDR3 nucleotides are TGTGCCAGCAGGGGACACAGGGGGCTCGGCGGGGAGCTGTTTTTT. It codes for CASRGHRGLGGELFF.